The rows below give T cell receptor beta chains drawn from one sample of a study of long-term antiretroviral therapy in people with HIV. The method was immunoSEQ multiplex PCR; TCRdb's version includes in-frame clones alone and lacks a portion of them. This table has 11,000 to 15,000 clones, under 80% appearing once. Sequenced material: unsorted PBMCs, taken 3.1 years after starting antiretroviral therapy. The receptor set was obtained from a man between 35 and 55 years old with HIV. Both conserved end residues are part of each CDR3. Fields, in order: D gene, V gene, clone size, J gene, CDR3 DNA, CDR3 protein. The D gene is left open where the match is weak. Rows give clone size only sometimes, using once, few, many, or a class for an expanded clone.

D gene: -; V gene: TRBV11-2; clone size: -; J gene: TRBJ1-2; CDR3 DNA: TGTGCCAGCAGCTTAGACCCCCCAGGAACGAACTATGGCTACACCTTC; CDR3 protein: CASSLDPPGTNYGYTF
D gene: -; V gene: TRBV11-2; clone size: once; J gene: TRBJ1-2; CDR3 DNA: TGTGCCAGCAGCTTAGATTTGGGGACCTTGGGCTACACCTTC; CDR3 protein: CASSLDLGTLGYTF
D gene: -; V gene: TRBV14; clone size: -; J gene: TRBJ2-2; CDR3 DNA: TGTGCCAGCAGCCAGAACCGAGGTCCCGGGGAGCTGTTTTTT; CDR3 protein: CASSQNRGPGELFF
D gene: -; V gene: TRBV2; clone size: -; J gene: TRBJ1-1; CDR3 DNA: TGTGCCAGCAGTGGAAGGGGGAGGGGCACTGAAGCTTTCTTT; CDR3 protein: CASSGRGRGTEAFF
D gene: -; V gene: TRBV6-1; clone size: few; J gene: TRBJ1-5; CDR3 DNA: TGTGCCAGCAGTGACGGAATTGGACCTTTACAGCCCCAGCATTTT; CDR3 protein: CASSDGIGPLQPQHF
D gene: -; V gene: TRBV7-9; clone size: -; J gene: TRBJ2-7; CDR3 DNA: TGTGCCAGCAGCTCGACAGGCGCATCCTCCTACGAGCAGTACTTC; CDR3 protein: CASSSTGASSYEQYF
D gene: -; V gene: TRBV11-2; clone size: -; J gene: TRBJ1-2; CDR3 DNA: TGTGCCAGCAGTTTGATCCGAGCAGGAGGCGTAGACGGCTACACCTTC; CDR3 protein: CASSLIRAGGVDGYTF
D gene: -; V gene: TRBV25-1; clone size: once; J gene: TRBJ2-1; CDR3 DNA: TGTGCCAGCAGTCAGGCAGGGTGGGAAAATGAGCAGTTCTTC; CDR3 protein: CASSQAGWENEQFF
D gene: -; V gene: TRBV29-1; clone size: -; J gene: TRBJ2-7; CDR3 DNA: TGCAGCGTTGAGGCAGGGGTGGGCGAGCAGTACTTC; CDR3 protein: CSVEAGVGEQYF
D gene: -; V gene: TRBV19; clone size: -; J gene: TRBJ1-2; CDR3 DNA: TGTGCCAGTAGTATAGTATCTGGGTATGGCTACACCTTC; CDR3 protein: CASSIVSGYGYTF
D gene: -; V gene: TRBV9; clone size: -; J gene: TRBJ2-3; CDR3 DNA: TGTGCCAGCAGCGTAGGTGGCAGGGGAAGAGATACGCAGTATTTT; CDR3 protein: CASSVGGRGRDTQYF
D gene: TRBD1; V gene: TRBV5-6; clone size: -; J gene: TRBJ2-7; CDR3 DNA: TGTGCCAGCAGCTTGTATCCGGGACAGCCGAGGATTATTTTCTACGAGCAGTACTTC; CDR3 protein: CASSLYPGQPRIIFYEQYF
D gene: TRBD1; V gene: TRBV6-6; clone size: once; J gene: TRBJ2-5; CDR3 DNA: TGTGCCAGCAGTTATACAGGGGTATGGGAGACCCAGTACTTC; CDR3 protein: CASSYTGVWETQYF
D gene: -; V gene: TRBV6-5; clone size: -; J gene: TRBJ2-7; CDR3 DNA: TGTGCCAGCAGTTTACAGTTGAACTCCTACGAGCAGTACTTC; CDR3 protein: CASSLQLNSYEQYF
D gene: -; V gene: TRBV9; clone size: -; J gene: TRBJ1-1; CDR3 DNA: TGTGCCAGCAGCGCCCAGGGTATTGAAGCTTTCTTT; CDR3 protein: CASSAQGIEAFF
D gene: -; V gene: TRBV5-1; clone size: -; J gene: TRBJ2-2; CDR3 DNA: TGCGCCAGCAGCCTGGGGATGAACACCGGGGAGCTGTTTTTT; CDR3 protein: CASSLGMNTGELFF
D gene: -; V gene: TRBV29-1; clone size: -; J gene: TRBJ1-2; CDR3 DNA: TGCAGTCTAAGGACACCCAACTATGGCTACACCTTC; CDR3 protein: CSLRTPNYGYTF
D gene: TRBD1; V gene: TRBV19; clone size: -; J gene: TRBJ1-5; CDR3 DNA: TGTGCCAGTAGGTCGACAGGGAGGAATCAGCCCCAGCATTTT; CDR3 protein: CASRSTGRNQPQHF
D gene: TRBD1; V gene: TRBV9; clone size: -; J gene: TRBJ1-4; CDR3 DNA: TGTGCCAGCAGCGAGAGACAGGGGCCAGGTGAAAAACTGTTTTTT; CDR3 protein: CASSERQGPGEKLFF
D gene: -; V gene: TRBV30; clone size: -; J gene: TRBJ1-1; CDR3 DNA: TGTGCCTGGAGTGTGAAGGGCCTGAACACTGAAGCTTTCTTT; CDR3 protein: CAWSVKGLNTEAFF
D gene: -; V gene: TRBV15; clone size: few; J gene: TRBJ2-1; CDR3 DNA: TGTGCCACCAGCAGCCCACCCGGGGATGAGCAGTTCTTC; CDR3 protein: CATSSPPGDEQFF
D gene: TRBD2; V gene: TRBV4-1; clone size: -; J gene: TRBJ2-3; CDR3 DNA: TGCGCCAGCAGCCAGGGGACTAGCTTATCTCCAGATACGCAGTATTTT; CDR3 protein: CASSQGTSLSPDTQYF
D gene: TRBD1; V gene: TRBV19; clone size: -; J gene: TRBJ1-6; CDR3 DNA: TGTGCCAGTAGCCTTGGGACAGGTTTGGCACCCCTCCACTTT; CDR3 protein: CASSLGTGLAPLHF
D gene: -; V gene: TRBV21-1; clone size: -; J gene: TRBJ2-7; CDR3 DNA: TGTGCCAGCAGCAAAGTATATCGGACAGGGGGCGTGCCCTACGAGCAGTACTTC; CDR3 protein: CASSKVYRTGGVPYEQYF
D gene: TRBD1; V gene: TRBV5-6; clone size: -; J gene: TRBJ2-5; CDR3 DNA: TGTGCCAGCAGCTTGTTCTTAGCAGGGGGCATGCAGACCCAGTACTTC; CDR3 protein: CASSLFLAGGMQTQYF
D gene: -; V gene: TRBV19; clone size: once; J gene: TRBJ2-5; CDR3 DNA: TGTGCCAGTAGTATCAGTGGGGCTGAAGGGACCCAGTACTTC; CDR3 protein: CASSISGAEGTQYF
D gene: TRBD1; V gene: TRBV29-1; clone size: -; J gene: TRBJ1-1; CDR3 DNA: TGCAGCGTTTCCACAGGGGGCACTGAAGCTTTCTTT; CDR3 protein: CSVSTGGTEAFF
D gene: -; V gene: TRBV4-2; clone size: -; J gene: TRBJ2-3; CDR3 DNA: TGTGCCAGCAGCCAAGATCTAGGGGATACGCAGTATTTT; CDR3 protein: CASSQDLGDTQYF
D gene: -; V gene: TRBV7-9; clone size: -; J gene: TRBJ2-2; CDR3 DNA: TGTGCCAGCAGCTCCACAAGGGTCGGAACAGCGAACACCGGGGAGCTGTTTTTT; CDR3 protein: CASSSTRVGTANTGELFF
D gene: -; V gene: TRBV15; clone size: -; J gene: TRBJ1-4; CDR3 DNA: TGTGCCACCAGCATAAACACAGCAACTAATGAAAAACTGTTTTTT; CDR3 protein: CATSINTATNEKLFF
D gene: TRBD1; V gene: TRBV11-2; clone size: -; J gene: TRBJ1-2; CDR3 DNA: TGTGCCAGCAGCTTAAGCCAGGGGGCGCATGGCTACACCTTC; CDR3 protein: CASSLSQGAHGYTF